The 3 T cell receptor beta chains given below trace back to one sample, sequenced in a study of metastatic and nonmetastatic thyroid tumors. Prior to thyroid surgery, none of the patients had received any treatment. TCRdb re-clonotyped the PCR reads through MiXCR. Of about 13,000 clones listed, around a quarter are singletons. The sequencing sample was made of blood. These receptors came from a female donor with papillary thyroid cancer or a benign thyroid nodule (not recorded which). Some clones in this sample may be carry-over from other donors' samples.

The table lists this clone with many counts. This chain joins TRBV20-1 and TRBJ2-1; 12 nucleotides align to TRBD2. CDR3 size: 13 residues. CDR1 DFQATT and CDR2 SNEGSKA come from the germline V gene (reference sequence). Losses at the gene ends were 6 bases for V and 9 bases for J; bases not matched to a gene: 6. Written as DNA, the CDR3 is TGCAGTGCCCAGGGACTAGCGGGCCGTGAGCAGTTCTTC. Its translation is CSAQGLAGREQFF.

This clone was detected ten times or more. The gene calls are TRBV5-1 and TRBJ1-1; D not resolved. The CDR3 covers 14 residues. Germline V lookup: CDR1 SGHRS, CDR2 YFSETQ. Trimming shortened V by 1 base and J by 4 bases, and 11 bases separated the two germline ends. Here the CDR3 reads CASSLSPAGTEAFF. CDR3 DNA: TGCGCCAGCAGCTTGAGCCCGGCGGGCACTGAAGCTTTCTTT.

The chain has TRBV19 and TRBJ2-3; 10 bases map to TRBD2. The trim removed 4 bases at V and 3 bases at J, leaving 7 bases unmatched. Per germline, CDR1 LNHDA and CDR2 SQIVND (reference sequence). The CDR3 totals 16 residues. CDR3 sequence reads: CASSRLAGFPTDTQYF. CDR3 sequence (DNA): TGTGCCAGTAGTAGACTAGCGGGCTTCCCTACAGATACGCAGTATTTT.